This T cell receptor beta chain emerged from a study of breast tumors, draining lymph nodes, adjacent tissues. Overall study results and limits: Compared with basal-like, luminal-like tumors shared significantly more repertoire with nontumor tissue. Findings are consistent with lymph node origin and intratumoral expansion of most tumor T cells. Tumor repertoires ranked between lymph nodes and nontumor tissue in diversity, with V and J gene preferences.

This clonotype was counted many times. Antigen unknown. From the multiplex PCR reads, TCRdb called clonotypes with MiXCR, one entry per CDR3 protein. Here the sample spans over 70,000 distinct CDR3 sequences, roughly 28% being singletons. The lymph nodes were axillary draining lymph nodes from breast cancer patients. Germline assignment: CDR1 MNHNS and CDR2 SASEGT. Trimming removed 4 bases at V and 10 bases at J, with 13 bases between. The CDR3 is 13 amino acids. The chain recombines TRBV6-1 with TRBJ1-4; the D is unclear. Sequenced input: axillary lymph node tissue. This TCR derives from a female donor with breast cancer. Some clones in this sample may be carry-over from other donors' samples. The CDR3 spells CASSGDLRGKLFF. DNA of the CDR3: TGTGCCAGCAGTGGAGACCTGAGAGGAAAACTGTTTTTT.